This T cell receptor beta chain came from a study of CD8+CD57+ T cells in acquired aplastic anemia. About the study: CD4+ and CD8+ cells, once sorted, gave DNA averaging about 3.4 ug.

This clonotype has ten or more counts. The antigen remains undetermined. Researchers used genomic DNA as the template to profile TCR beta VDJ and CDR3. From the reads, TCRdb called clonotypes with MiXCR, one entry per CDR3 protein. The sample consists of about 160,000 distinct CDR3 sequences, 45% to 55% of them appearing once. Study-level results: Patients shared around 31 CD8+ CDR3 sequences with controls.

Patients sequenced had flow cytometry evidence of CD8+CD57+ cell expansion. Severe acquired aplastic anemia was present in every patient. CDR1 is KGHDR, CDR2 SFDVKD, per germline. This CDR3 contains 13 residues. V was cut by 3 bases and J by 4 bases, with 5 bases left in between. The clonotype was recovered from a human donor with aplastic anemia. The chain combines TRBV24-1 with TRBJ1-4, with D unclear. Sequenced: sorted CD4+, CD8+, or CD8+CD57+ T cells (not recorded which) from PBMCs. This chain's CDR3 is CATSDPGNEKLFF. For the CDR3, the DNA is TGTGCCACCAGTGATCCTGGTAATGAAAAACTGTTTTTT.